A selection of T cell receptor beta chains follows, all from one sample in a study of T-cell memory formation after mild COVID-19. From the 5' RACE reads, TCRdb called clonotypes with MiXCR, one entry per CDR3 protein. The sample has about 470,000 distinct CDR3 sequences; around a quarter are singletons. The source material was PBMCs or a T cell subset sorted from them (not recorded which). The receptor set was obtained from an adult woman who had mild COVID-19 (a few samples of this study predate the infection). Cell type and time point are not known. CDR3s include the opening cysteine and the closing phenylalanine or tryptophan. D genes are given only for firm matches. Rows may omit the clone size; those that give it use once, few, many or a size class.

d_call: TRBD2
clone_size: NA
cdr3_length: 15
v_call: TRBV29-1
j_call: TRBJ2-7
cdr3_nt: TGCAGCGTTGAAGGGACTAGCGGGGCCTCCTACGAGCAGTACTTC
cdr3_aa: CSVEGTSGASYEQYF

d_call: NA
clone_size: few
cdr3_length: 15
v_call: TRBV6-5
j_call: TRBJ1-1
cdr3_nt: TGTGCCAGTCTTCTACGGCAGAATCGGAACACTGAAGCTTTCTTT
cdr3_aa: CASLLRQNRNTEAFF

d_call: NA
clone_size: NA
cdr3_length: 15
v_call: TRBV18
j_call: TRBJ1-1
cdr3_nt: TGTGCCAGCTCGCCGAGACAGGAGTCGAACACTGAAGCTTTCTTT
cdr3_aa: CASSPRQESNTEAFF

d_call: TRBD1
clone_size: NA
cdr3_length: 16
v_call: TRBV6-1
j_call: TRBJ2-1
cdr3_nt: TGTGCCAGCAGCCACACCCCCGGGACAGGGGGAAATGAGCAGTTCTTC
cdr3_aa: CASSHTPGTGGNEQFF

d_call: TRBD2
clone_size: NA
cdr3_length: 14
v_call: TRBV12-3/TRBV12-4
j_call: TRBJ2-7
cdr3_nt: TGTGCCAGCACCTCTAGCGGGAGCTCCTACGAGCAGTACTTC
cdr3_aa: CASTSSGSSYEQYF

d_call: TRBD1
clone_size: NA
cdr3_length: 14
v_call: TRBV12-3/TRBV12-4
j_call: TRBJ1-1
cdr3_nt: TGTGCCAGCAGGGCCGACAGGGCGGGCACTGAAGCTTTCTTT
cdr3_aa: CASRADRAGTEAFF

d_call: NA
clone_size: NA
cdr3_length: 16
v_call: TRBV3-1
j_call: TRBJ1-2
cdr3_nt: TGTGCCAGCAGCCAAGAGGGGATCGAGGGCCACTATGGCTACACCTTC
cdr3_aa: CASSQEGIEGHYGYTF

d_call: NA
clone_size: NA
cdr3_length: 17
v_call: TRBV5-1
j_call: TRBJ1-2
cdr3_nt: TGCGCCAGCAGCTTGGCCGGGCGACTGGACAACATCTATGGCTACACCTTC
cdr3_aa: CASSLAGRLDNIYGYTF

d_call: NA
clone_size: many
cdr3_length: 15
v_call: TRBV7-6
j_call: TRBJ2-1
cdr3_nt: TGTGCCAGCAGCCTAGCAGTTAGCTCCTACAATGAGCAGTTCTTC
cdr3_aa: CASSLAVSSYNEQFF

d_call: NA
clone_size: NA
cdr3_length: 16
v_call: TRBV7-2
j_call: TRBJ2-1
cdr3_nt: TGTGCCAGCAGCCTAGCCCTAGGGACTCACTACAATGAGCAGTTCTTC
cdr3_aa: CASSLALGTHYNEQFF

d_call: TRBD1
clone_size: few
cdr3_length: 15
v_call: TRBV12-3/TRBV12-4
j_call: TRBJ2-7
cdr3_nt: TGTGCCAGCAGTACCACCGGGACAGGGCGGAAAGAGCAGTACTTC
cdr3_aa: CASSTTGTGRKEQYF

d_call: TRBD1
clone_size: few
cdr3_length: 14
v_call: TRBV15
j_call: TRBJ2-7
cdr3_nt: TGTGCCACCAGCCCTGGGACAGGGGGGAACGAGCAGTACTTC
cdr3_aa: CATSPGTGGNEQYF

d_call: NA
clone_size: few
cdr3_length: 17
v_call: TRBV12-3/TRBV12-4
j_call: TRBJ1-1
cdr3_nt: TGTGCCAGCAGTTTAGGTCGATTTAGGAGAGGGCTGCCTGAAGCTTTCTTT
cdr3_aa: CASSLGRFRRGLPEAFF

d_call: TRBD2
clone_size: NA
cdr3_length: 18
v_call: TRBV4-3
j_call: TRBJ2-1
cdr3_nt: TGCGCCAGCAGCCAAAGCCTAGCGGGAGGGGGGGACGACAATGAGCAGTTCTTC
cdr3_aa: CASSQSLAGGGDDNEQFF

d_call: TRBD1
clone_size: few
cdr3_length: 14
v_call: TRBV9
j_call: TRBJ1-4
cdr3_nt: TGTGCCAGCAGTCAAACAGGGGAAGGTGAAAAACTGTTTTTT
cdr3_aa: CASSQTGEGEKLFF

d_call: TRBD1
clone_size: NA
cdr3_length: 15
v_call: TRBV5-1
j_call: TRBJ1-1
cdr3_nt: TGCGCCAGCAGCTTCGGACAGGGAGGGTACACTGAAGCTTTCTTT
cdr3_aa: CASSFGQGGYTEAFF

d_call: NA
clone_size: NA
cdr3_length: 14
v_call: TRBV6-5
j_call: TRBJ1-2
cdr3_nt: TGTGCCAGCAGGCCCCTAGACAGGTCCGGCGGCTACACCTTC
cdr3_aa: CASRPLDRSGGYTF

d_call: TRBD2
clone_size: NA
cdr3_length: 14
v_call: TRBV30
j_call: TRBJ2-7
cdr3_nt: TGTGCCTGGGGAGCGGGAGAGCCACTTTACGAGCAGTACTTC
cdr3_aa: CAWGAGEPLYEQYF

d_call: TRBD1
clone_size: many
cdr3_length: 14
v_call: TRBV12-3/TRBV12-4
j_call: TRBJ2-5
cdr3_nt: TGTGCCAGCAGTCTAGGGGACAGGAGGGAGACCCAGTACTTC
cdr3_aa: CASSLGDRRETQYF

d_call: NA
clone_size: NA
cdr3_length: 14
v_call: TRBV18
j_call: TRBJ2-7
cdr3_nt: TGTGCCAGCTCGCCGAAAGTATCCTCCTACGAGCAGTACTTC
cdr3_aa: CASSPKVSSYEQYF

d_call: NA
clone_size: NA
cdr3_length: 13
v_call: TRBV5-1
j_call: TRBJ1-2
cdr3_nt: TGCGCCAGCAGCTTCGAGGGGGGCTATGGCTACACCTTC
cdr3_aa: CASSFEGGYGYTF

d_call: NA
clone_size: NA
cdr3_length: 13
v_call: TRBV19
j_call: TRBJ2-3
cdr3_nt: TGTGCCAGCCACTTGACTAGCACAGATACGCAGTATTTT
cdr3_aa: CASHLTSTDTQYF

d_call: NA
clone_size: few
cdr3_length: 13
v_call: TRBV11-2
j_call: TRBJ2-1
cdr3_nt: TGTGCCAGCAGCTCGCCCCGGAGGGGGGAGCAGTTCTTC
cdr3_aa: CASSSPRRGEQFF

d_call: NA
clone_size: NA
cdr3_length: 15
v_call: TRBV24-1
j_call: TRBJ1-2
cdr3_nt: TGTGCCACCAGTGCACAGGGCGGGACAACCTATGGCTACACCTTC
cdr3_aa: CATSAQGGTTYGYTF

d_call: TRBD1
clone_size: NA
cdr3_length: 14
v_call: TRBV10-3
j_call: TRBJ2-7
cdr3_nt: TGTGCCATCGGGGGACAGGGGCCAACCTACGAGCAGTACTTC
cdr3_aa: CAIGGQGPTYEQYF

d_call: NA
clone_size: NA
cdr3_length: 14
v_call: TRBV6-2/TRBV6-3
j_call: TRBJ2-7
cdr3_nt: TGTGCCAGCAGCCCCCGGGATCCCACCTACGAGCAGTACTTC
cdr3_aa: CASSPRDPTYEQYF

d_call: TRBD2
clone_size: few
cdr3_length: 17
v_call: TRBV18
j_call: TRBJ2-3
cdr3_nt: TGTGCCAGCTCACCAAGGGACCCCGGGACTAGCGGCTATACGCAGTATTTT
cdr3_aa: CASSPRDPGTSGYTQYF

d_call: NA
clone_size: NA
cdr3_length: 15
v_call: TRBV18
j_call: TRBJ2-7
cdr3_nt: TGTGCCAGCTCACCAACCGGGACCTACTCCTACGAGCAGTACTTC
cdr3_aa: CASSPTGTYSYEQYF

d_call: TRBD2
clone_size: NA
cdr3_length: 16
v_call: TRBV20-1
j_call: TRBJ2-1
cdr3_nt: TGCAGTGCTAGAGGGGGGACTAGCGGCGAGTACAATGAGCAGTTCTTC
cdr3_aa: CSARGGTSGEYNEQFF

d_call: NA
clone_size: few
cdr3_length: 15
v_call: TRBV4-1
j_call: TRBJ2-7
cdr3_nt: TGCGCCAGCAGCCAGTTTCTCGGGTCTTCCTACGAGCAGTACTTC
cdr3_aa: CASSQFLGSSYEQYF

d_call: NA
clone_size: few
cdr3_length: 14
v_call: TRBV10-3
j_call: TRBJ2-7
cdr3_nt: TGTGCCATCAGTGACGGCAGGCACTCCTACGAGCAGTACTTC
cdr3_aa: CAISDGRHSYEQYF

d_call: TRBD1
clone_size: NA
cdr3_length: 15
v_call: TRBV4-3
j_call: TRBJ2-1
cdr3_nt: TGCGCCAGCAGCCCTGGGACAGGGATAAACAATGAGCAGTTCTTC
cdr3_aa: CASSPGTGINNEQFF

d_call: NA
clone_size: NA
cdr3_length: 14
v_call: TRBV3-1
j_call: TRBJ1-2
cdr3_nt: TGTGCCAGCAGCCAAGGGACCCAGGGTTACGGCTACACCTTC
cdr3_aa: CASSQGTQGYGYTF

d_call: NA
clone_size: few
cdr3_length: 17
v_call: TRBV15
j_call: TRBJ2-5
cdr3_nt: TGTGCCACCAGCCCAACCCGAACTACAGGTTCCCCAATGGGTCAGTACTTC
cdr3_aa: CATSPTRTTGSPMGQYF

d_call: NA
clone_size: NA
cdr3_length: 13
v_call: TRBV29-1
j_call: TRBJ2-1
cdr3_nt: TGCAGCGTTGAGGAGGGCACCTACAATGAGCAGTTCTTC
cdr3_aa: CSVEEGTYNEQFF

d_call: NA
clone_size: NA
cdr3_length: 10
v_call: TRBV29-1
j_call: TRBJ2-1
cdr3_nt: TGCAGCGTGGAGGAGGGTGAGCAGTTCTTC
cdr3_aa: CSVEEGEQFF

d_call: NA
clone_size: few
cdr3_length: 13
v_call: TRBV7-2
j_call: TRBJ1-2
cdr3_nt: TGTGCCAGCAGCTTAGCCACAGACTATGGCTACACCTTC
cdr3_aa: CASSLATDYGYTF

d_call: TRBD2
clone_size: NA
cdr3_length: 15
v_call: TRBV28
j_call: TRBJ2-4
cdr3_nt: TGTGCCAGCGGACCTAGCGGGAGGCCGAAAAACATTCAGTACTTC
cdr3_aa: CASGPSGRPKNIQYF

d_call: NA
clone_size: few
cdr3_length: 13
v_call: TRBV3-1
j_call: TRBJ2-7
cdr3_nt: TGTGCCAGCAGCCAAGGCCGGCTCGGCGAGCAGTACTTC
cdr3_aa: CASSQGRLGEQYF

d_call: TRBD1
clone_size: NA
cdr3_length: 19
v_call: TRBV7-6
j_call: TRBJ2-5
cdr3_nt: TGTGCCAGCAGCCTGGACCGACAGGGACACTACGTGTACCAAGAGACCCAGTACTTC
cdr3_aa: CASSLDRQGHYVYQETQYF

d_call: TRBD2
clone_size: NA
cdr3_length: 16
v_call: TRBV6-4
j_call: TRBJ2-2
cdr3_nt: TGTGCCAGCAGTAAACTAGCGGGATGGGACACCGGGGAGCTGTTTTTT
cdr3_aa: CASSKLAGWDTGELFF

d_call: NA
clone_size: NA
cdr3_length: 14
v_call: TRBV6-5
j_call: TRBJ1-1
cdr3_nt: TGTGCCAGCAGTTCAGACAGACTTCCAGGTGAAGCTTTCTTT
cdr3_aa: CASSSDRLPGEAFF

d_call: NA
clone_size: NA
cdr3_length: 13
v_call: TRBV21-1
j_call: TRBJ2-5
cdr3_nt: TGTGCCAGCTTAAGACAGGTCGGGGAGACCCAGTACTTC
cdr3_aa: CASLRQVGETQYF

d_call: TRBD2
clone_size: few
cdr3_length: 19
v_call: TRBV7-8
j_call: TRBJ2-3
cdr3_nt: TGTGCCAGCAGCTTAGAAGTGACTAGCGGGCCTTTCAGCACAGATACGCAGTATTTT
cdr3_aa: CASSLEVTSGPFSTDTQYF

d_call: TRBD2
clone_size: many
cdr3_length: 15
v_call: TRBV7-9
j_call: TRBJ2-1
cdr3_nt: TGTGCCAGCAGCTTAGGGCTAGCGGGAGTCAATGAGCAGTTCTTC
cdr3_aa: CASSLGLAGVNEQFF

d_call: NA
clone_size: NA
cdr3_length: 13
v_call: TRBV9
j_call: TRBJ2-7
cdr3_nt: TGTGCCAGCAGCATCGGGCCCTCCTACGAGCAGTACTTC
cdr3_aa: CASSIGPSYEQYF

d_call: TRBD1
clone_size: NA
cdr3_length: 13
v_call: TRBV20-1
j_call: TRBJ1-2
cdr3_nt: TGCAGTGCTAGTCGGGACAGGGACTATGGCTACACCTTC
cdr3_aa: CSASRDRDYGYTF

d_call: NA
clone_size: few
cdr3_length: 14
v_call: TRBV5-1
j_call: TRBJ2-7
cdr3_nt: TGCGCCAGCAGCTCCGGGACGGCAAGTGACGAGCAGTACTTC
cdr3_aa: CASSSGTASDEQYF

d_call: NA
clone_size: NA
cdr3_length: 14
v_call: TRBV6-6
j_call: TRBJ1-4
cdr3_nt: TGTGCCAGCACCACCGGGGGGAGAGGTGAAAAACTGTTTTTT
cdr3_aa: CASTTGGRGEKLFF

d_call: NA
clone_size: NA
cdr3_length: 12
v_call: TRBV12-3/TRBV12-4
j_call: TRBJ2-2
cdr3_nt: TGTGCCAGCAGATACGGGGCGGGGGAGCTGTTTTTT
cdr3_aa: CASRYGAGELFF